The source of this TCR beta chain is a study of T cell changes during pregnancy in multiple sclerosis. The CDR3 length is 16 residues. Germline lookup yields CDR1 MNHNY and CDR2 SVGAGI (reference sequence). V shed 0 bases and J 4 bases; nucleotides not matched to a gene: 6. The assay was immunoSEQ multiplex PCR, and TCRdb's table has in-frame clones only and misses some. The sample has tens of thousands of clones; roughly 90% are singletons. This chain links TRBV6-6 with TRBJ1-3; 7 bases are shared with TRBD1. This sequence originates from a female donor in good health, enrolled as a control in a pregnancy study. The sequenced sample was peripheral blood, obtained in the first trimester of pregnancy. Here the CDR3 reads CASSYSAGTAGNTIYF. CDR3 nucleotides: TGTGCCAGCAGTTACTCAGCCGGGACAGCAGGAAACACCATATATTTT.